The 6 T cell receptor beta chains listed next were all sequenced from one sample in a study of tissue T cells after allogeneic stem cell transplantation. TCRdb keeps only in-frame clones here, not all; method: immunoSEQ multiplex PCR. Among 25,000 to 30,000 clones, roughly 85% were seen once, and the ten largest hold roughly 4%. Sample: blood, taken before transplantation. The receptor source for this set is a woman aged 18-55 years who later had graft-versus-host disease after an allogeneic stem cell transplant.

This clone appeared a few times. The chain employs TRBV19 and TRBJ2-1; the match to TRBD1 covers 10 bases. The length of the CDR3 is 15 residues. Germline CDR1 reads LNHDA; CDR2 reads SQIVND (reference sequence). V lost 9 bases to trimming and J lost 4 bases; unmatched junction nucleotides: 9. The CDR3 DNA reads as TGTGCCAGCAAACCGGGACAGGGGATTTACAATGAGCAGTTCTTC. Encoded protein: CASKPGQGIYNEQFF.

The chain employs TRBV4-2 and TRBJ2-5; 8 bases align to TRBD2. The V gene's germline CDR1 is LGHNA and CDR2 YNFKEQ. V shed 0 bases, J shed 2 bases, and the junction held 2 bases outside the gene matches. The CDR3 has 15 residues. The CDR3 reads CASSQDRGGQETQYF. As DNA, the CDR3 is TGTGCCAGCAGCCAAGATCGGGGGGGGCAAGAGACCCAGTACTTC.

The chain combines TRBV19 with TRBJ1-1; D possibly corresponds to TRBD1 (5 bases). This CDR3 region has 14 residues. The V and J ends lost 9 bases and 6 bases respectively, with 20 bases between them. Germline V CDR1 and CDR2: LNHDA, SQIVND (reference sequence). The CDR3 sequence is CASSRGVELAEAFF. CDR3 nucleotide sequence: TGTGCCAGCAGTCGGGGGGTCGAACTGGCTGAAGCTTTCTTT.

The rearrangement joins TRBV3-1 (or the pseudogene TRBV3-2) to TRBJ2-1; D may be TRBD1 (5 bases). The germline V and J ends were trimmed by 2 bases and 5 bases, with 10 bases remaining between them. The CDR3 sequence is 14 residues long. CDR1 and CDR2 from the germline V gene are LGHDT and YNNKEL (reference sequence). CDR3 amino acids: CASSQQTVNNEQFF. CDR3 nucleotides: TGTGCCAGCAGCCAACAGACAGTAAACAATGAGCAGTTCTTC.

This clone was seen only once. V gene TRBV3-1 (or the pseudogene TRBV3-2) combines with J gene TRBJ2-1; 7 bases agree with TRBD1. The junction had 13 bases not matched to a gene; V was cut back by 4 bases and J by 10 bases. In germline, CDR1 is LGHDT, CDR2 YNNKEL (reference sequence). The CDR3 has 15 residues. The CDR3 DNA follows: TGTGCCAGCAGCCGTTTTGACAGGGTTTCAGGAGAGCAGTTCTTC. Translated, it gives CASSRFDRVSGEQFF.

The chain recombines TRBV19 with TRBJ1-1, with a tentative D call TRBD1 (6 bases). Germline V CDR1 and CDR2: LNHDA, SQIVND (reference sequence). CDR3 length: 15 amino acids. Trimming took off 9 bases at V and 6 bases at J, with 23 bases between the two ends. CDR3 DNA sequence: TGTGCCAGCACAATTTCCGGGCAGGGGTTCGCTGAAGCTTTCTTT. Its protein is CASTISGQGFAEAFF.